This TCR beta chain emerged from a study of beta chain features in type 1 diabetes. The CDR3 extends over 16 amino acids. With 2 bases clipped from V and 4 bases from J, the junction kept 5 bases outside the gene matches. Germline values: CDR1 SGHTA, CDR2 FQGNSA. On this clone itself: Its target is unknown.

Since all of the isolated RNA was reverse transcribed, expressed TCRB transcripts were what got sequenced. The assay was immunoSEQ multiplex PCR, and TCRdb's table has in-frame clones only and misses some. Altogether approximately 600,000 clones are present, around 12% being singletons, with the ten largest covering 0.095% to 0.15%. Purity exceeding 95% was reached by all sorted populations. The study's findings and limits: Type 1 diabetes patients had moderately but significantly shorter TCRB CDR3s in all four CD4+ subsets.

This TCR was sampled from a man aged 30 to 39 with type 1 diabetes. What was sequenced was naive CD4+ T cells from blood. V is TRBV7-2 and J is TRBJ2-2; 9 bases align to TRBD2. The CDR3 spells CASSLYLAGSTGELFF. Written as DNA, the CDR3 is TGTGCCAGCAGCTTATACCTAGCGGGATCCACCGGGGAGCTGTTTTTT.